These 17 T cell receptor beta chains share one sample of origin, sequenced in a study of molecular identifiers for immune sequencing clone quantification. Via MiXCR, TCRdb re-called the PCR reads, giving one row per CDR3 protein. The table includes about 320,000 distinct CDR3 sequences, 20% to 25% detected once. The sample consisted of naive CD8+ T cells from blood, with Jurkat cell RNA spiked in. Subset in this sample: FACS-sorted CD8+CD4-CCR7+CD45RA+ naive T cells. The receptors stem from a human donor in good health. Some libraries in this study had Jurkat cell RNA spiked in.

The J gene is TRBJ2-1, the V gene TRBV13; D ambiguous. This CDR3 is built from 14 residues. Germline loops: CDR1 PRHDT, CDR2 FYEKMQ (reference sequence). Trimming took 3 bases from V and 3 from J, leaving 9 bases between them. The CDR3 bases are TGTGCCAGCAGCTTTAGAAGGATCTACAATGAGCAGTTCTTC. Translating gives CASSFRRIYNEQFF.

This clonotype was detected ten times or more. The CDR3 region is CASSYRNLAYHEQYF. The CDR3, as DNA: TGTGCCAGCAGTTACCGAAATCTCGCCTACCACGAGCAGTACTTC. The chain couples TRBV6-5 to TRBJ2-7; D call uncertain. Per the germline V gene, CDR1 is MNHEY and CDR2 is SVGAGI. The CDR3 contains 15 residues. The germline V and J ends were trimmed by 2 bases and 5 bases, with 16 bases remaining between them.

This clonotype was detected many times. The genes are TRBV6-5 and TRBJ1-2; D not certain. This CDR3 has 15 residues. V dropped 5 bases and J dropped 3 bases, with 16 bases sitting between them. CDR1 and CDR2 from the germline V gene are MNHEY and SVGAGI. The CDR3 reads CASSQRAVPDYGYTF. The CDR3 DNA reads TGTGCCAGCAGTCAACGAGCTGTCCCCGACTATGGCTACACCTTC.

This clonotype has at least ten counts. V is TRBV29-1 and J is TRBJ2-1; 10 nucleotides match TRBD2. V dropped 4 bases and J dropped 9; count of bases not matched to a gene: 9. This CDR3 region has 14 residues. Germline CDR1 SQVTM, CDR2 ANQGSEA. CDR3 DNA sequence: TGCAGCGTTGTGATCCTAGCGGGAGAACGTGAGCAGTTCTTC. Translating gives CSVVILAGEREQFF.

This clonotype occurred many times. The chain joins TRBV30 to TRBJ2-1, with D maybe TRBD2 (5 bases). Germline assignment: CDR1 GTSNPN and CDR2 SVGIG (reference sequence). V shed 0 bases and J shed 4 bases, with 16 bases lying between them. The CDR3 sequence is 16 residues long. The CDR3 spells CAWSVRELVTYNEQFF. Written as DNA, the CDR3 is TGTGCCTGGAGTGTTCGGGAACTAGTCACGTACAATGAGCAGTTCTTC.

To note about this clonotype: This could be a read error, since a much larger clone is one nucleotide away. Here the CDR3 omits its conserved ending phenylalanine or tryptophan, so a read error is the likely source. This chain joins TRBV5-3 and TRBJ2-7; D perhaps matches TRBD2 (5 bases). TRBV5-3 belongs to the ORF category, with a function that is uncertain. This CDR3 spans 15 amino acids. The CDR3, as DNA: TGTGCCAGCAGCTTGGATCCCGGGGAGTACTACGAGCAGTACCTC. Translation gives CASSLDPGEYYEQYL.

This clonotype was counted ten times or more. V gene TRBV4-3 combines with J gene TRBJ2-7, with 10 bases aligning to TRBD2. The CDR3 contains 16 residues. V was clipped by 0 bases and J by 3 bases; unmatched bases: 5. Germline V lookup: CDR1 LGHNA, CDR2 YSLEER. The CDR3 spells CASSQEGASGSYEQYF. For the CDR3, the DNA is TGCGCCAGCAGCCAAGAAGGGGCTAGCGGGAGCTACGAGCAGTACTTC.

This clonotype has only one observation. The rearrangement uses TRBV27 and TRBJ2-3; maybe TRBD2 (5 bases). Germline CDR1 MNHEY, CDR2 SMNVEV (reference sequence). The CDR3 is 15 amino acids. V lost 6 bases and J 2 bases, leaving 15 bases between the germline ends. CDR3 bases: TGTGCCAGCAGCCACCAATTCGGGGTCACAGATACGCAGTATTTT. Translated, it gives CASSHQFGVTDTQYF.

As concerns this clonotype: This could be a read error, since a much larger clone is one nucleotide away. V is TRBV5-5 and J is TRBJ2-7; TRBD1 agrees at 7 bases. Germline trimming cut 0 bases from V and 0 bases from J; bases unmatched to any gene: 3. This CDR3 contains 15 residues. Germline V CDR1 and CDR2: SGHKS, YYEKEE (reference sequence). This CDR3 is CASSLVRDSSYEQYF. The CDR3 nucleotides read TGTGCCAGCAGCTTGGTCCGGGACAGCTCCTACGAGCAGTACTTC.

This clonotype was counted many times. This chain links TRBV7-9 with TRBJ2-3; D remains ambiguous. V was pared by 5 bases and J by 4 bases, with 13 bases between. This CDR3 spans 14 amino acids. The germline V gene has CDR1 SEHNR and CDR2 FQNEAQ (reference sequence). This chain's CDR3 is CASSAAPFPDTQYF. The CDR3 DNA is TGTGCCAGCAGCGCCGCCCCCTTCCCAGATACGCAGTATTTT.

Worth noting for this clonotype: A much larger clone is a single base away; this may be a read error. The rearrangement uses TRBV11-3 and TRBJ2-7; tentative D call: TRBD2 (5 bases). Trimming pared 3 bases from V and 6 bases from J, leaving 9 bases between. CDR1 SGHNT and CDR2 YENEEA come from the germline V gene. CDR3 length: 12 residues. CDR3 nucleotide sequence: TGTGCCAGCAGCTTTGGGAGCGGCGAGCAGTACTTC. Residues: CASSFGSGEQYF. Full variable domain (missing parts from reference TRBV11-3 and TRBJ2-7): EAGVVQSPRYKIIEKKQPVAFWCNPISGHNTLYWYLQNLGQGPELLIRYENEEAVDDSQLPKDRFSAERLKGVDSTLKIQPAELGDSAVYLCASSFGSGEQYFGPGTRLTVT.

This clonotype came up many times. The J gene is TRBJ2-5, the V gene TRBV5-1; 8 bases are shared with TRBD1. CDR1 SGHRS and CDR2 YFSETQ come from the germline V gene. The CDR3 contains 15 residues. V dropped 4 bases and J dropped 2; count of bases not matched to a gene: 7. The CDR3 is CASSKGQGQQETQYF. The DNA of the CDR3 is TGCGCCAGCAGCAAAGGACAGGGCCAGCAAGAGACCCAGTACTTC.

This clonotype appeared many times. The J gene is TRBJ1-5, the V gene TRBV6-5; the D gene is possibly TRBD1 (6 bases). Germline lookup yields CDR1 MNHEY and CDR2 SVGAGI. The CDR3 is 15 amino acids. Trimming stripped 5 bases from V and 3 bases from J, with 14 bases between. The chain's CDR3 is CASSPMTGVNQPQHF. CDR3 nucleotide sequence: TGTGCCAGCAGTCCGATGACAGGTGTCAATCAGCCCCAGCATTTT.

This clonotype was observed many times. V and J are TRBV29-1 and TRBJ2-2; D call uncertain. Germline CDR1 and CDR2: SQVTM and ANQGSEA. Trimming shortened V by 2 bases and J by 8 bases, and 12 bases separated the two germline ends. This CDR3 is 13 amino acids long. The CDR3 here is CSVESIPPGELFF. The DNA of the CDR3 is TGCAGCGTTGAAAGTATCCCACCGGGGGAGCTGTTTTTT.

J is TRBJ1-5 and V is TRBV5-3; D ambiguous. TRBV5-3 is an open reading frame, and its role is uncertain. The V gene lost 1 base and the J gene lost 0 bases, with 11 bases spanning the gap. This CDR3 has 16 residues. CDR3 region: CARSLRILTSNQPQHF. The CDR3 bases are TGTGCCAGAAGCTTGAGGATTCTTACTAGCAATCAGCCCCAGCATTTT.

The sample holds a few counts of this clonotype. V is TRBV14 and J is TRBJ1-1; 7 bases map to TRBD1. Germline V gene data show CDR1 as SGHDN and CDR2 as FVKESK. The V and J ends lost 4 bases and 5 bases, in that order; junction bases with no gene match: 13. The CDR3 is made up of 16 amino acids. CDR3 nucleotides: TGTGCCAGCAGCCCCTATGAGGGGGCAGTGGTGACTGAAGCTTTCTTT. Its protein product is CASSPYEGAVVTEAFF.

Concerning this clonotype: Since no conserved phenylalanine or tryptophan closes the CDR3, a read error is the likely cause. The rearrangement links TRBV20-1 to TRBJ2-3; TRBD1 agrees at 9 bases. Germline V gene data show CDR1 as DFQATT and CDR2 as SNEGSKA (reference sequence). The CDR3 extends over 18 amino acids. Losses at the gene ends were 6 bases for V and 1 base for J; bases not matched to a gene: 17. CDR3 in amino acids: CSAPFPRVTGGGTDTQYS. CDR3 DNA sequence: TGCAGTGCCCCATTCCCCCGCGTTACAGGGGGCGGCACAGATACGCAGTATTCT.